A single TCR beta chain is shown here with its context. This sample is drawn from a study of blood T cell repertoires in COVID-19. At the level of the study: Material from acute and convalescent COVID-19 was sourced from the United States, Italy and Spain. T cells, B-cell-depleted T cells, or PBMCs supplied cDNA or gDNA.

Each participant's cohort was designated according to participant-reported clinical history. The CDR3 has 16 amino acids. Trimming at V came to 0 bases and at J to 10 bases, leaving 9 bases not matched to a gene. The germline V gene has CDR1 LGHNA and CDR2 YNFKEQ. Profiling relied on immunoSEQ multiplex PCR, and the TCRdb table lists in-frame clones only, not all of them. The repertoire holds around 170,000 clones, with 60% to 80% as singletons. This chain connects TRBV4-2 to TRBJ2-1; 10 bases are a match to TRBD2. The sample was PBMCs or T cells enriched from blood (not recorded which). The clonotype originates from a man aged 55 to 70 who had been exposed to COVID-19. The CDR3 loop reads CASSQEGLASLGEQFF. The CDR3 coding sequence is TGTGCCAGCAGCCAAGAGGGACTAGCGTCTTTAGGCGAGCAGTTCTTC.